Listed below are T cell receptor beta chains from one sample, sequenced in a study of cytomegalovirus exposure and HLA in healthy donors. Clones were sequenced by immunoSEQ multiplex PCR, and TCRdb holds only the in-frame ones, with some missing. The sample contains more than 150,000 clones, 75% to 90% of which appear only once. Sequenced sample: PBMCs. These TCRs come from a boy younger than 18 in good health and CMV-seronegative. Each CDR3 is given with its conserved first and last residue. The order of the fields is V gene, D gene, J gene, clone size, CDR3 protein, CDR3 DNA. D genes are given only for firm matches. Clone size is given for some rows only: seen once, a few or many times, or a class if the clone is expanded.

v_gene: TRBV2; d_gene: .; j_gene: TRBJ1-4; abundance: .; CDR3aa: CASTNRIASNEKLFF; CDR3nt: TGTGCCAGCACTAATCGGATAGCAAGTAATGAAAAACTGTTTTTT
v_gene: TRBV25-1; d_gene: .; j_gene: TRBJ2-7; abundance: .; CDR3aa: CASSEYTRSEQYF; CDR3nt: TGTGCCAGCAGTGAATATACTAGGAGCGAGCAGTACTTC
v_gene: TRBV21-1; d_gene: .; j_gene: TRBJ1-5; abundance: .; CDR3aa: CASSSRRRVRNQPQHF; CDR3nt: TGTGCCAGCAGCAGCCGTAGACGGGTCCGCAATCAGCCCCAGCATTTT
v_gene: TRBV6-4; d_gene: .; j_gene: TRBJ2-3; abundance: .; CDR3aa: CASKESGTDTQYF; CDR3nt: TGTGCCAGCAAGGAGAGTGGCACAGATACGCAGTATTTT
v_gene: TRBV7-2; d_gene: .; j_gene: TRBJ2-5; abundance: .; CDR3aa: CASSLVQGFGETQYF; CDR3nt: TGTGCCAGCAGCTTAGTCCAGGGATTTGGAGAGACCCAGTACTTC
v_gene: TRBV4-1; d_gene: .; j_gene: TRBJ1-1; abundance: .; CDR3aa: CASSPLGAGTENTEAFF; CDR3nt: TGCGCCAGCAGCCCTCTTGGAGCGGGGACGGAGAACACTGAAGCTTTCTTT
v_gene: TRBV19; d_gene: TRBD1; j_gene: TRBJ1-2; abundance: .; CDR3aa: CASSSAGQHNYYGYTF; CDR3nt: TGTGCCAGTAGTAGTGCGGGACAGCACAACTACTATGGCTACACCTTC
v_gene: TRBV5-1; d_gene: .; j_gene: TRBJ1-2; abundance: .; CDR3aa: CASSEEKNYGYTF; CDR3nt: TGCGCCAGCAGCGAGGAGAAGAACTATGGCTACACCTTC
v_gene: TRBV19; d_gene: .; j_gene: TRBJ1-6; abundance: .; CDR3aa: CASSIKGRGANSPLHF; CDR3nt: TGTGCCAGTAGTATAAAGGGCAGGGGTGCTAATTCACCCCTCCACTTT
v_gene: TRBV2; d_gene: .; j_gene: TRBJ2-3; abundance: .; CDR3aa: CASSEGGYSTDTQYF; CDR3nt: TGTGCCAGCAGTGAAGGCGGATATAGCACAGATACGCAGTATTTT
v_gene: TRBV4-3; d_gene: TRBD1; j_gene: TRBJ1-5; abundance: .; CDR3aa: CASSQNRGLYQPQHF; CDR3nt: TGCGCCAGCAGCCAAAACAGGGGGCTGTATCAGCCCCAGCATTTT
v_gene: TRBV30; d_gene: .; j_gene: TRBJ2-3; abundance: .; CDR3aa: CAWSQQGMDTQYF; CDR3nt: TGTGCCTGGAGTCAGCAGGGGATGGATACGCAGTATTTT
v_gene: TRBV5-6; d_gene: TRBD1; j_gene: TRBJ1-1; abundance: .; CDR3aa: CASSLEYRGGGMNTEAFF; CDR3nt: TGTGCCAGCAGCTTGGAGTACAGGGGAGGCGGCATGAACACTGAAGCTTTCTTT
v_gene: TRBV25-1; d_gene: .; j_gene: TRBJ1-4; abundance: .; CDR3aa: CASSVTLQLNEKLFF; CDR3nt: TGTGCCAGCAGTGTGACCTTACAGCTTAATGAAAAACTGTTTTTT
v_gene: TRBV11-3; d_gene: TRBD1; j_gene: TRBJ2-1; abundance: .; CDR3aa: CASSPRGQGVYNEQFF; CDR3nt: TGTGCCAGCAGCCCTAGGGGGCAGGGGGTCTACAATGAGCAGTTCTTC
v_gene: TRBV5-8; d_gene: TRBD1; j_gene: TRBJ1-5; abundance: once; CDR3aa: CASSVGQVHQPQHF; CDR3nt: TGTGCCAGCAGCGTGGGACAGGTTCATCAGCCCCAGCATTTT
v_gene: TRBV2; d_gene: .; j_gene: TRBJ1-2; abundance: .; CDR3aa: CASSERSGYTF; CDR3nt: TGTGCCAGCAGTGAGCGGAGTGGCTACACCTTC
v_gene: TRBV6-4; d_gene: .; j_gene: TRBJ2-1; abundance: .; CDR3aa: CASSASSYNEQFF; CDR3nt: TGTGCCAGCAGTGCGAGCTCCTACAATGAGCAGTTCTTC
v_gene: TRBV6-1; d_gene: .; j_gene: TRBJ1-6; abundance: .; CDR3aa: CASSEDDSYYNSPLHF; CDR3nt: TGTGCCAGCAGTGAAGACGACAGCTATTATAATTCACCCCTCCACTTT
v_gene: TRBV11-2; d_gene: .; j_gene: TRBJ1-3; abundance: .; CDR3aa: CASSPNFSGNTIYF; CDR3nt: TGTGCCAGCAGCCCCAACTTCTCTGGAAACACCATATATTTT